The rows below give T cell receptor beta chains drawn from one sample of a study of human T cells and chemical hapten exposure. TCRdb reprocessed the RACE reads with MiXCR, giving one entry per CDR3 protein. The sample lists some 110,000 distinct CDR3 sequences, roughly 12% occurring once. The specimen was whole blood, collected in connection with sensitization to the hapten diphenylcyclopropenone (DPC). Source of these receptors: a woman aged 50 to 60 with alopecia areata. Some clones in this sample may be carry-over from other donors' samples. Both conserved end residues are part of each CDR3.

V,CDR3
TRBV4-1,CASSQAGLAVEPQHF
TRBV12-3/TRBV12-4,CASSYTGGRGYTF
TRBV5-1,CASSPPHQETQYF
TRBV27,CASSFGLWQGPDHGNTIYF
TRBV5-1,CASSQGSLGNTEAFF
TRBV5-1,CASSSIQAVAREKLFF
TRBV5-6,CASSLELDTQYF
TRBV2,CASSEEGNTEAFF
TRBV7-9,CVSSLGQYNSPLHF
TRBV12-3/TRBV12-4,CASSFRTGTNEQFF
TRBV5-1,CASSFTGGYNEQFF
TRBV28,CASSLVWDTQYF
TRBV4-2,CASSQERGVGQPQHF
TRBV18,CASSPESFQAWTFF
TRBV20-1,CSARGLAGESVHF
TRBV20-1,CSARPLGGVSLRSDTQYF
TRBV7-2,CASSLAGLNEKLFF
TRBV20-1,CSARTSDVPNTEAFF
TRBV6-5,CASISSGGGANTGELFF
TRBV6-5,CASSPYRTGDYGYTF
TRBV28,CASSSGQGGTEAFF
TRBV10-2,CASSELQGWFF
TRBV29-1,CSGTDKYEQYF
TRBV12-3/TRBV12-4,CASSPPGAYSNQPQHF
TRBV2,CASKPHLVEPQHF
TRBV7-8,CASSPRQVNTGELFF
TRBV7-2,CASSLGRSQSYEQYF
TRBV18,CASSPGQGLIANQPQHF
TRBV28,CASSPDLGHQPQHF
TRBV7-9,CASSHTEDGGYTF
TRBV6-2/TRBV6-3,CASSAQGFRYEQYF
TRBV20-1,CSATDPATRIRQGTDTQYF
TRBV18,CASSDGVEDTRYF
TRBV6-2/TRBV6-3,CASSYSWEQYF
TRBV5-1,CASSLDGARSYEQYF
TRBV6-5,CASSFPGDEQFF
TRBV3-1,CASSQKGAVEQFF
TRBV7-9,CASSSKDTQYF
TRBV29-1,CSVSQSSGANVLTF
TRBV2,CASLRRGAGTYEQYF
TRBV28,CASSSDPYEQYF